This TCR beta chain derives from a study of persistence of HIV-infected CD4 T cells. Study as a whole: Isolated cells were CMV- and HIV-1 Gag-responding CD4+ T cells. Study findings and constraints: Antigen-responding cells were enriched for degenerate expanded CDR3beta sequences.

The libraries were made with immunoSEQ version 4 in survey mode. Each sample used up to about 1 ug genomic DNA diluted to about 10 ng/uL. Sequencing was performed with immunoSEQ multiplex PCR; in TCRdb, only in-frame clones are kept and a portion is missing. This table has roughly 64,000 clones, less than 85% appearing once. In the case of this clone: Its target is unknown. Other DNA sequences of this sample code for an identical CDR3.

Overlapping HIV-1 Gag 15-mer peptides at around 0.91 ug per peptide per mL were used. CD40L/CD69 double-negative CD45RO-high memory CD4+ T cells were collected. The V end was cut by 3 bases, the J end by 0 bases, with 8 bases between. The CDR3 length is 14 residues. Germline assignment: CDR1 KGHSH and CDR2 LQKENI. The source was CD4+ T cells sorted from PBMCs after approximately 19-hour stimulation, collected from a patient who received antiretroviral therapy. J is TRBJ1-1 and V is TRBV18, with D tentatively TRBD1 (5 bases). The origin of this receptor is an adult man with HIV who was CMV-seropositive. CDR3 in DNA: TGTGCCAGCTCACCGACAGCAATGAACACTGAAGCTTTCTTT. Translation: CASSPTAMNTEAFF.